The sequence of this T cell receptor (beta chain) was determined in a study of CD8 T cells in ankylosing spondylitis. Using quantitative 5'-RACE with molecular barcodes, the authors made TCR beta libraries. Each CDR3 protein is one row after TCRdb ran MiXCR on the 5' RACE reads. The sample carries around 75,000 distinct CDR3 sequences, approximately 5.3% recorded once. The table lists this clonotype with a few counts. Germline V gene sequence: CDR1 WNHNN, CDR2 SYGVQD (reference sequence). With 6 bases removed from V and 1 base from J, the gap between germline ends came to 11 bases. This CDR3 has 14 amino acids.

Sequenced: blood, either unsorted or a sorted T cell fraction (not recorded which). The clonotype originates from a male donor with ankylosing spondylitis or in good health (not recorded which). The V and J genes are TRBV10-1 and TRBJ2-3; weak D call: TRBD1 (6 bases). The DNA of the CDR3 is TGCGCCAGCAGCGACCGACAGGGCACAGATACGCAGTATTTT. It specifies CASSDRQGTDTQYF.